The subject of this entry is one TCR beta chain. The data originate from a study of T cells in Graves' hyperthyroidism and ophthalmopathy. RNA transcripts served as the template for amplifying TCR beta CDR3 regions. During a first-round RT-PCR of the TCR CDR3, the HTBI primer set was used. TCRdb independently ran MiXCR on the multiplex PCR reads; one entry per CDR3 protein. The sample records around 420,000 distinct CDR3 sequences, about 15% being singletons. Trimming took 7 bases from V and 4 from J, leaving 17 bases between them. Germline CDR1 MGHDK, CDR2 SYGVNS. The CDR3 consists of 14 residues. Uncontrolled infection, other autoimmune disease, pregnancy and lactation each barred patients from inclusion.

The sequence was collected from a woman under 30 with Graves' hyperthyroidism. The chain couples TRBV25-1 to TRBJ2-7, with TRBD1 as a possible D gene (5 bases). Sample: blood. This chain's CDR3 is CASMASPGLYEQYF. Here the CDR3 DNA reads TGTGCCAGCATGGCGTCTCCAGGGTTATACGAGCAGTACTTC.